This TCR beta chain was sequenced during a study of vaccination effects on CD4 cells after COVID-19. Study-wide background: Some 2 million PBMC were placed in each well, which was supplemented with 10 IU/ml IL-2 and approximately 9.2 ug/ml peptides.

A word on this clone: What it binds is unknown.

It was after nine to ten days of culture that CD4+ T cells were isolated. Nucleocapsid antibody tests were negative, and the vaccine recipients had no prior SARS-CoV-2 infection. Only in-frame clones appear in the TCRdb table, and some are missing; sequencing was by immunoSEQ multiplex PCR. There are about 25,000 clones in the sample; roughly four fifths occur only once, and more than 9.5% lies in the top ten. General study points: The study found marked clonal contraction of infection- and vaccine-induced clones late after vaccination.

Germline CDR1 and CDR2: SGHNT and YENEEA. Trimming left V 5 bases short and J 5 bases short, with 9 bases between. The CDR3 totals 13 residues. This specimen was CD4+ T cells from PBMCs cultured without peptide, taken before COVID-19 vaccination. The receptor comes from a human donor who received a COVID-19 vaccine. The chain is built from TRBV11-3 and TRBJ2-2; no reliable D call. This chain's CDR3 is CASSPQATGELFF. The CDR3 DNA reads TGTGCCAGCAGCCCGCAGGCGACCGGGGAGCTGTTTTTT.